The subject of this entry is one T cell receptor (beta chain). There is no known antigen for this receptor. No much larger clone exists at a distance of one base, and base qualities are not known. This sample's time point label indicates: newly diagnosed GD, antithyroid drugs for less than 3 months. For both TCR sequencing and RNA sequencing, RNA was extracted from PBMCs using TRIzol. Graves' disease was diagnosed according to American Thyroid Association guidelines. Patients were recruited from an endocrinology department in Xi'an, China. From each patient, nine milliliters of peripheral blood was collected into an EDTA anticoagulant tube. PBMCs were isolated by Ficoll Paque Plus density gradient separation without further T cell sorting. RNA quality was checked with an Agilent 2100 Bioanalyzer and agarose gel, and concentration with a NanoDrop 2000. Libraries were constructed by multiplex PCR. Reads for this sample came from an Illumina HiSeq 4000. CDR3 regions were amplified by Arm-PCR with iRepertoire HTBI primers to construct TCR beta libraries. Before sequencing, the PCR products underwent gel purification. The authors processed their data as follows. A total of fewer than 65 TRBV and approximately 15 TRBJ segments were identified across samples and were used for gene usage analysis of CDR3 amino acid clonotypes. COPE and FqMerger were used to merge filtered high-quality paired reads into contigs. BLAST was used to align contigs to IMGT TRBV, TRBD and TRBJ reference genes, with CDR3 defined following IMGT. Highly expanded clones were defined as clonotypes with a frequency above 0.1%. Shannon entropy served as the measure of repertoire diversity, while the Gini coefficient captured V-J evenness. Public clonotypes were defined as clonotypes shared by more than one individual. In-frame beta chains were kept once TCRdb had trimmed the public reads at Q25 with fastp and called clones with MiXCR. Records with the same CDR3 protein are collapsed into one entry carrying the most frequent genes and DNA. The V and J calls come from TCRdb's annotation, not from the publication. A total of hundreds of thousands of distinct CDR3 sequences appear in this sample, about a sixth of them only once. Over 8.5% of the sample lies in the top ten.

The data originate from a study of regulatory T cells in long-lasting Graves disease (dated by TCRdb to about 2021). Background on the whole study: Newly diagnosed Graves' disease patients had taken antithyroid drugs for less than 3 months. The study was registered as a clinical trial and conducted in China. TCR sequencing covered some 13 persistent and around 20 newly diagnosed Graves' disease patients, 33 samples in total. This study used TCR sequencing and RNA sequencing of peripheral blood to compare persistent Graves' disease patients against newly diagnosed Graves' disease patients.

The CDR3 runs 15 amino acids, cysteine and phenylalanine included. CDR3 DNA is the only sequence kept; it has 45 bases, read in frame from the first base. For CDR1 and CDR2, the germline V gene lists MGHRA and YSYEKL. What the work shows at the level of the full study, not this receptor alone: Lower TCR Shannon entropy and fewer highly expanded clones were observed in persistent Graves' disease patients than in newly diagnosed patients, which suggested clonal expansion. Persistent disease showed preferential use of TRBV28, TRBJ1-2 and TRBJ2-5, whereas newly diagnosed disease favored TRBV20-1 and TRBJ2-1. More public clonotypes were shared among persistent patients (more than 2,500) than among newly diagnosed patients (more than 950). Because the primary lesion, thyroid tissue, could not be accessed, the study looked at peripheral blood alone. Only the TCR beta chain was sequenced and analyzed. As a limitation, the authors acknowledged that the small sample size may reduce accuracy.

The same data also went into a second study, on T cells in Graves' hyperthyroidism and ophthalmopathy. Taken from the second paper: Graves' hyperthyroidism was defined as stable when no progression to ophthalmopathy occurred over 18 months of follow-up. Hyperthyroidism patients were newly diagnosed, had a disease duration of under 2 months, and were aged 18 to 65 years. The study excluded patients with uncontrolled infections, other autoimmune diseases, pregnancy or lactation. Diagnoses were based on clinical symptoms, serum thyroxine and TRAb, thyroid ultrasound and orbital computed tomography. The TCR CDR3 was subjected to a first round of RT-PCR using the HTBI primer set and the Qiagen OneStep RT-PCR kit. Most expanded thyroid clonotypes (frequency above 0.001) were also detected in blood, a finding suggesting that blood repertoires may reflect thyroid immune responses. A 13 V-J signature model separated ophthalmopathy from stable hyperthyroidism, with approximately 87% sensitivity and roughly 84% specificity in cross-validation and 80%/75% in testing. In validation, the model predicted progression to ophthalmopathy with just under 71% sensitivity and about 73% specificity, a median of around six months before onset. A discovery cohort of 95 to 100 patients, approximately 44 with Graves' ophthalmopathy and 57 with stable Graves' hyperthyroidism, was used to find distinguishing TCR V-J signatures. An independent validation cohort of 18 to 20 hyperthyroidism patients and more than 15 patients who later progressed to ophthalmopathy tested prospective prediction of ophthalmopathy. The 75 to 100 discovery patients were randomly split 7:3 into training and test sets. Thyroid tissue and blood T-cell repertoires from more than five Graves' hyperthyroidism patients were also compared in the study. Following sampling, methimazole starting at 30 mg daily was given to hyperthyroidism patients, and high-dose intravenous methylprednisolone was given to ophthalmopathy patients. Libraries were constructed in a second round of multiplex PCR, after which size selection and purification were carried out. Libraries were sequenced paired-end with 100 bp reads on an Illumina HiSeq2000. SOAPnuke was used to process the raw data, throwing out any read that contained adapters or uncalled bases, had a mean Phred below 15, or lacked an exact constant-primer or identifier match. COPE v1.2.5 was used to merge high-quality paired reads, and clonotypes were defined as unique nucleotide sequences. MiTCR v1.1 was used to align the clonotypes against IMGT TRBV, TRBD and TRBJ reference segments. Only V-J combinations with frequency above 0.0001, covering about 99% of repertoires, were analysed. A TCS score was defined as the ratio of F50 (clonal expansion) to E x V (chaos), with BLOSUM62-based TCRdist applied between CDR3 peptides within each V-J. Welch's t-statistics and random forest reduced roughly 540 V-J features to roughly 13, which were used in a naive Bayes classifier (R e1071). Sample size was not statistically predetermined, and investigators were not blinded to group allocation. TCR Vbeta CDR3 sequencing of 130 to 150 peripheral blood samples (under 45 ophthalmopathy, 75 hyperthyroidism and roughly 17 progressor patients) is reported in the paper.

This chain is built from TRBV4-1 and TRBJ2-3; TRBD2 matches 10 bases in the middle. The J call may be in error: the DNA end matches TRBJ2-7 better. This TCR came from a woman in her thirties with Graves disease. Donor details come from another sample of the same person, matched by shared clones. This specimen consisted of peripheral blood mononuclear cells (PBMCs), obtained at new diagnosis, from a patient treated with antithyroid drugs. CDR3 loop: CASSQSLAGPREQYF. Read as DNA, the sequence is TGCGCCAGCAGCCAATCACTAGCGGGGCCTCGGGAGCAGTACTTC.